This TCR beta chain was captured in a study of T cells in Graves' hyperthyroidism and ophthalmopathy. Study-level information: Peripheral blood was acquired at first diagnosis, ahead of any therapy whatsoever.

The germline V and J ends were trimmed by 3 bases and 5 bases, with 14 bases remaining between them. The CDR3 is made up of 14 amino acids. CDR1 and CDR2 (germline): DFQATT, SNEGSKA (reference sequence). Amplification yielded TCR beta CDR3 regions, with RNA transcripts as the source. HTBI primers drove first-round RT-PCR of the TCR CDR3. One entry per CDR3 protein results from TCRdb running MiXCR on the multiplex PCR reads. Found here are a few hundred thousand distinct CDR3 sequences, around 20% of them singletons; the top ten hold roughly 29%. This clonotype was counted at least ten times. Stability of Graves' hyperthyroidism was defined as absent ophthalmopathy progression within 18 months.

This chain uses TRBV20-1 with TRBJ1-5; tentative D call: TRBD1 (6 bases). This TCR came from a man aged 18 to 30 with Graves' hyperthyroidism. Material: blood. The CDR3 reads CSASFLAGDQPQHF. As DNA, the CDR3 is TGCAGTGCTAGCTTCCTGGCAGGGGATCAGCCCCAGCATTTT.